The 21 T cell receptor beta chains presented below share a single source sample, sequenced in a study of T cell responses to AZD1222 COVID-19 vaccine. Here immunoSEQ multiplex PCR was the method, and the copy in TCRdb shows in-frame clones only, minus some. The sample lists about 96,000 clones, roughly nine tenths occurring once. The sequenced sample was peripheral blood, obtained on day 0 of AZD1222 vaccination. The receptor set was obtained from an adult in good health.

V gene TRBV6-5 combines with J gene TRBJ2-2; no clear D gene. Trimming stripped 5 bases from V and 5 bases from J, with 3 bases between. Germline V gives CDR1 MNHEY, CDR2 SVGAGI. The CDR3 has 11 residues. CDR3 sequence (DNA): TGTGCCAGCAGTAGGACCGGGGAGCTGTTTTTT. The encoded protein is CASSRTGELFF.

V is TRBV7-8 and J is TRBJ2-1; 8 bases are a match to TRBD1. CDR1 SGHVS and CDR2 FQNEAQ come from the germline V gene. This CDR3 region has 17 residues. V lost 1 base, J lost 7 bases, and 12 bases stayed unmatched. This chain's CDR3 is CASSLVIWTGSNNEQFF. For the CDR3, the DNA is TGTGCCAGCAGCTTAGTAATTTGGACAGGGAGTAATAATGAGCAGTTCTTC.

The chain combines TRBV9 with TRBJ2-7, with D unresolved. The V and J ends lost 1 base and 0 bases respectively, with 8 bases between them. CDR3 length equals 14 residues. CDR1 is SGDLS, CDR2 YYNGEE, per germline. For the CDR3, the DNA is TGTGCCAGCAGCGTAACTGCTAGCTCCTACGAGCAGTACTTC. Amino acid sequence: CASSVTASSYEQYF.

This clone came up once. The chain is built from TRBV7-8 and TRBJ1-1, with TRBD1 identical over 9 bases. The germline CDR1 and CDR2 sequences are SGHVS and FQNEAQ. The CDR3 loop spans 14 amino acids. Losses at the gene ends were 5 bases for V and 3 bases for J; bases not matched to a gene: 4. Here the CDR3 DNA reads TGTGCCAGCAGCCCCCGGGACAGGGACACTGAAGCTTTCTTT. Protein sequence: CASSPRDRDTEAFF.

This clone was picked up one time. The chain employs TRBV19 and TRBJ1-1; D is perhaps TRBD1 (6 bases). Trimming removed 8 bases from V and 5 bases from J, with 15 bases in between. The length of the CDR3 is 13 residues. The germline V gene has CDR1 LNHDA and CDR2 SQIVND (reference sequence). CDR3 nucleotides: TGTGCCAGTGCGTCGTGGGGGCTGACTGAAGCTTTCTTT. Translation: CASASWGLTEAFF.

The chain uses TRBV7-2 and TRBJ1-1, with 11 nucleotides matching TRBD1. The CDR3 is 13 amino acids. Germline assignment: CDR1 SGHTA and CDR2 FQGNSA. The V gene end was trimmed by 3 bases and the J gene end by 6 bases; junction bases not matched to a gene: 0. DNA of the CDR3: TGTGCCAGCAGCTTGGACAGGGGGCCTGAAGCTTTCTTT. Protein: CASSLDRGPEAFF.

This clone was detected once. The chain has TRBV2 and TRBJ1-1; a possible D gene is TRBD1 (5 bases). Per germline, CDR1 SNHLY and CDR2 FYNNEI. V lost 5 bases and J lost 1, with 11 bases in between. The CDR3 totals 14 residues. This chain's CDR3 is CASSRGRPNTEAFF. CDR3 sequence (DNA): TGTGCCAGCAGTCGGGGACGGCCGAACACTGAAGCTTTCTTT.

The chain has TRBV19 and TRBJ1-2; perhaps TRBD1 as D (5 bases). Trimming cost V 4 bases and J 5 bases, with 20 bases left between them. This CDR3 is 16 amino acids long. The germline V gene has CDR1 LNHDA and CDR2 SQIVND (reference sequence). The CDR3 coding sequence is TGTGCCAGTAGTACGAATCTTGACAGATCCTCATATGGCTACACCTTC. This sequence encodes CASSTNLDRSSYGYTF. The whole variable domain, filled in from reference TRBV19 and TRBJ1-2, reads DGGITQSPKYLFRKEGQNVTLSCEQNLNHDAMYWYRQDPGQGLRLIYYSQIVNDFQKGDIAEGYSVSREKKESFPLTVTSAQKNPTAFYLCASSTNLDRSSYGYTFGSGTRLTVV.

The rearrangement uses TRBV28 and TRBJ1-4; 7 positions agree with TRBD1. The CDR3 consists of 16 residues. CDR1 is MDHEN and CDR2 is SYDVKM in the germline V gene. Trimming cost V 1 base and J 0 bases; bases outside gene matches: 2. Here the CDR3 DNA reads TGTGCCAGCAGTTTATCCGGACAGGCAACTAATGAAAAACTGTTTTTT. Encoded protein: CASSLSGQATNEKLFF. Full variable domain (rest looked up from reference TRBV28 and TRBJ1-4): DVKVTQSSRYLVKRTGEKVFLECVQDMDHENMFWYRQDPGLGLRLIYFSYDVKMKEKGDIPEGYSVSREKKERFSLILESASTNQTSMYLCASSLSGQATNEKLFFGSGTQLSVL.

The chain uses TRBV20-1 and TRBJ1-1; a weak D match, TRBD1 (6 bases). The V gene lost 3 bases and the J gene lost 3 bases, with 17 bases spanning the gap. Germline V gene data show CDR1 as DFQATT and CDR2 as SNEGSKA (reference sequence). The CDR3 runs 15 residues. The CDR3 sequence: CSASLAGAFDTEAFF. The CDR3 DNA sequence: TGCAGTGCTAGTCTTGCAGGGGCATTCGACACTGAAGCTTTCTTT.

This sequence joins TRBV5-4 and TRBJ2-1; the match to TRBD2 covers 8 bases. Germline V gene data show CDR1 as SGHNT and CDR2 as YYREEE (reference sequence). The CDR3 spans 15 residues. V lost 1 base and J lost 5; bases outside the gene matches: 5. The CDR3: CASSLRSGGDNEQFF. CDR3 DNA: TGTGCCAGCAGCTTGAGGAGCGGGGGAGACAATGAGCAGTTCTTC.

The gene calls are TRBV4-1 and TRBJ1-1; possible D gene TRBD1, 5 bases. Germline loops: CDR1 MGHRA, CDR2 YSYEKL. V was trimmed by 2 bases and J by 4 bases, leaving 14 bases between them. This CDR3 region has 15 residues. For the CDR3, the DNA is TGCGCCAGCAGCCAATGGGGGAGGGGCGGCACTGAAGCTTTCTTT. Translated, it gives CASSQWGRGGTEAFF.

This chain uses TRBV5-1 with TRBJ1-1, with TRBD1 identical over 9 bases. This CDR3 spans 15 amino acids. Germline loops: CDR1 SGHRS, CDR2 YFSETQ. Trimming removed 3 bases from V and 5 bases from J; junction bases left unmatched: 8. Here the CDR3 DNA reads TGCGCCAGCAGCTGGGAACAGGGGGCGCAGACTGAAGCTTTCTTT. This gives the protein CASSWEQGAQTEAFF. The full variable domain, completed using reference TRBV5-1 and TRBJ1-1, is KAGVTQTPRYLIKTRGQQVTLSCSPISGHRSVSWYQQTPGQGLQFLFEYFSETQRNKGNFPGRFSGRQFSNSRSEMNVSTLELGDSALYLCASSWEQGAQTEAFFGQGTRLTVV.

The CDR3 DNA reads as TGTGCCAGCAGCGCGGGGACAGGGCTCGGTAATTCACCCCTCCACTTT. Residues: CASSAGTGLGNSPLHF. The chain couples TRBV9 to TRBJ1-6; 9 bases are shared with TRBD1. Germline loops: CDR1 SGDLS, CDR2 YYNGEE. CDR3 length equals 16 residues. V lost 3 bases and J lost 6; bases outside the gene matches: 7.

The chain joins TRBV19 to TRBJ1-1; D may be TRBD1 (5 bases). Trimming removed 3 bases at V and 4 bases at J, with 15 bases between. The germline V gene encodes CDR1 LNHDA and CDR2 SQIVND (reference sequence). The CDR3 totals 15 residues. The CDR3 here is CASSISSGRATEAFF. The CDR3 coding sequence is TGTGCCAGTAGTATTTCCAGCGGCAGGGCCACTGAAGCTTTCTTT.

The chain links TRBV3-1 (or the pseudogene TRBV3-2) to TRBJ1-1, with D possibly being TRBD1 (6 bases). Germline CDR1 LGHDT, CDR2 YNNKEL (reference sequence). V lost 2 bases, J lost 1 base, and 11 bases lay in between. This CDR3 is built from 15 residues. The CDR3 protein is CASSQWGHQNTEAFF. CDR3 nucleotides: TGTGCCAGCAGCCAATGGGGACACCAGAACACTGAAGCTTTCTTT.

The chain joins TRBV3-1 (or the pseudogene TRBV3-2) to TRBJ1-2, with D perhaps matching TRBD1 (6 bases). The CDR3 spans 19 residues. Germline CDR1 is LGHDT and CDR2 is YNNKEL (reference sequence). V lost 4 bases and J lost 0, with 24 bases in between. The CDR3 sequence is CASSPMTLDSQPTNYGYTF. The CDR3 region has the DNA TGTGCCAGCAGCCCCATGACCCTGGACAGCCAGCCAACTAACTATGGCTACACCTTC.

The CDR3 sequence: CASSLGQGGTGELFF. The CDR3 DNA follows: TGCGCCAGCAGCTTGGGGCAGGGAGGCACCGGGGAGCTGTTTTTT. The rearrangement links TRBV5-1 to TRBJ2-2; D might be TRBD2 (6 bases). Germline V lookup: CDR1 SGHRS, CDR2 YFSETQ. Trimming left V 0 bases short and J 4 bases short, with 10 bases between. The CDR3 is made up of 15 amino acids.

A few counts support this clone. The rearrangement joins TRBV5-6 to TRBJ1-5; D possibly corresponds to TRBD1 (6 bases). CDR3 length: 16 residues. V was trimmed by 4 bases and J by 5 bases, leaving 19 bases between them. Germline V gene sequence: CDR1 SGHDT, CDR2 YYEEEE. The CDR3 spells CASSRRNGQIHQPQHF. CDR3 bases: TGTGCCAGCAGCCGTAGAAATGGACAGATCCATCAGCCCCAGCATTTT.

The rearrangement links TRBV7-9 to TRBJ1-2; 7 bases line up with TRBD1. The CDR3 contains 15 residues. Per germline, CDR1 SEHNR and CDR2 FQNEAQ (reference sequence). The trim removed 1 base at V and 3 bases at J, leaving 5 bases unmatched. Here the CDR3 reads CASSLEDRAYYGYTF. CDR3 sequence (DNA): TGTGCCAGCAGCTTAGAAGACAGGGCGTACTATGGCTACACCTTC. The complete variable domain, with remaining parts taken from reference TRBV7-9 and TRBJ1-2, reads DTGVSQNPRHKITKRGQNVTFRCDPISEHNRLYWYRQTLGQGPEFLTYFQNEAQLEKSRLLSDRFSAERPKGSFSTLEIQRTEQGDSAMYLCASSLEDRAYYGYTFGSGTRLTVV.

The CDR3 loop reads CASSWTGQSSYEQYF. CDR3 coding DNA: TGTGCCAGCAGCTGGACAGGCCAAAGCTCCTACGAGCAGTACTTC. V is TRBV28 and J is TRBJ2-7, with 7 nucleotides matching TRBD1. The germline V gene encodes CDR1 MDHEN and CDR2 SYDVKM. V gave up 6 bases and J gave up 0 bases; unmatched junction bases: 8. This CDR3 is built from 15 residues.